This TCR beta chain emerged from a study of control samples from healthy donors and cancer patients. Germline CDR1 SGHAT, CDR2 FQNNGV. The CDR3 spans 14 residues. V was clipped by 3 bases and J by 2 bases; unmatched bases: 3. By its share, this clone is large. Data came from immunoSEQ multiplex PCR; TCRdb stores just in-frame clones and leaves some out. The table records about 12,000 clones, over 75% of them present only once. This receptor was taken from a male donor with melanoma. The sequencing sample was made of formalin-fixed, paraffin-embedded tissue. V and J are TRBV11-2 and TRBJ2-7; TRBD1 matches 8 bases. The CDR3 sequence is CASSFTGGTYEQYV. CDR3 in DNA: TGTGCCAGCAGCTTCACAGGGGGGACCTACGAGCAGTACGTC.